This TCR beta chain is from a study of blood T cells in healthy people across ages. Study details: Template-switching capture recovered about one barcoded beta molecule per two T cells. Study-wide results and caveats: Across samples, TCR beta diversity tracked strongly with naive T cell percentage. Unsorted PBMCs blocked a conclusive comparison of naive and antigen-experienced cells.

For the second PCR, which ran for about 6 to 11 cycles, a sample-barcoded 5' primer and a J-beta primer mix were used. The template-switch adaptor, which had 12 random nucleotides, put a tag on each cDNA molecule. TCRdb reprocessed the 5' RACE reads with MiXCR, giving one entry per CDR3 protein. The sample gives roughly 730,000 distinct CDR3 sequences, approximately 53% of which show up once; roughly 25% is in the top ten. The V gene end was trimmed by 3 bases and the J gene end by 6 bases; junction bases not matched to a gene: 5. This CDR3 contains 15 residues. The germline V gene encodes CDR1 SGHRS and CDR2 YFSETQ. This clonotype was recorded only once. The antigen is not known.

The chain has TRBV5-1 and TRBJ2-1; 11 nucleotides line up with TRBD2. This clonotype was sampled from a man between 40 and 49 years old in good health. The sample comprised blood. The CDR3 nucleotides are TGCGCCAGCAGCTCACTAGCGGGAGACTCCAATGAGCAGTTCTTC. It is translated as CASSSLAGDSNEQFF. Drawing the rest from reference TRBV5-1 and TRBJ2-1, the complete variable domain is KAGVTQTPRYLIKTRGQQVTLSCSPISGHRSVSWYQQTPGQGLQFLFEYFSETQRNKGNFPGRFSGRQFSNSRSEMNVSTLELGDSALYLCASSSLAGDSNEQFFGPGTRLTVL.